The clone carrying this TCR beta chain was seen a few times. Preparation of the TCRbeta library used unique molecular identifiers. TCRdb called the PCR reads again in MiXCR, with one record for every CDR3 protein. The sample lists about 610,000 distinct CDR3 sequences, under 12% occurring once. CDR1 is SGHRS, CDR2 YFSETQ, per germline. The CDR3 totals 15 residues. With 2 bases clipped from V and 0 bases from J, the junction kept 2 bases outside the gene matches. The data originate from a study of T-cell reconstitution after alpha-beta-depleted transplantation in children. The TCR originated in a human donor who donated a stem cell graft to a child with acute myeloid leukemia. This rearrangement joins TRBV5-1 to TRBJ1-3; 7 nucleotides match TRBD1. The starting material was PBMCs from the stem cell graft donor, obtained from the stem cell graft. The DNA for the CDR3 is TGCGCCAGCAGCTTACAGGGGCTCTCTGGAAACACCATATATTTT. Translated, it gives CASSLQGLSGNTIYF.